This TCR beta chain was retrieved from a study of cytomegalovirus exposure and HLA in healthy donors. Overall study results and limits: Rarity characterized most TCR sequences, yet some public TCRs appeared in many donors. Within the approximately 130 validation repertoires, first-cohort TCR clusters tended to co-occur, according to a later analysis.

Measured with immunoSEQ multiplex PCR; TCRdb has only the in-frame clones, and not every one. The sample consists of hundreds of thousands of clones, 75% to 90% of them appearing once. As to this clone: Its antigen is as yet unknown. At one of its ends the junction is not consistent with the germline gene, which may arise from a read error.

These donors were members of the approximately 110-subject validation cohort, a group separate from the approximately 640-subject first cohort. CDR1 and CDR2 (germline): MNHEY, SMNVEV (reference sequence). The CDR3 spans 14 residues. Sample: PBMCs. This sequence joins TRBV27 and TRBJ1-2, with D possibly being TRBD1 (5 bases). This clonotype originated in a woman aged 25 to 39 in good health and CMV-seropositive. In DNA, the CDR3 is TGTGCCAGCAGTTTTTATCGGAATAAAGCAGGGATTAGCTTC. Protein sequence: CASSFYRNKAGISF.